This TCR beta chain was documented in a study of blood T cell repertoires in COVID-19. TCRdb's copy holds only in-frame clones and misses some; the assay was immunoSEQ multiplex PCR. The data show fewer than 200,000 clones, approximately 79% seen once. CDR1 and CDR2 (germline): MDHEN, SYDVKM. V lost 4 bases and J lost 7; bases outside the gene matches: 8. This CDR3 spans 14 amino acids. The sample comprised peripheral blood. This clonotype was obtained from a woman of 80 years or more with acute or convalescent COVID-19. The chain links TRBV28 to TRBJ1-2; TRBD1 agrees at 8 bases. The CDR3 coding sequence is TGTGCCAGCAGTTCCCCGACAGGGGTCGTTGGCTACACCTTC. Amino acids: CASSSPTGVVGYTF.